The 22 T cell receptor beta chains in this list originate from one sample, sequenced in a study of vaccination and CD4 T cells after COVID-19. With the Oncomine TCR Beta short-read assay, DNA from cultured CD4+ T cells was sequenced. TCRdb reanalysed the PCR reads using MiXCR and keeps one entry per CDR3 protein. The sample lists roughly 18,000 distinct CDR3 sequences; about half were seen once. The antigens of these receptors remain unknown. Time point specified: late sampling 161 to 241 days after vaccination in a few convalescent patients. Treatment defined: approximately 9-day PBMC culture with coronavirus spike peptide pools or control peptides (ViraFEST assay). The sequencing here drew on CD4+ T cells from blood, cultured in vitro, taken about 7 months after SARS-CoV-2 vaccination. These receptors originate from a human donor who had recovered from COVID-19.

This chain links TRBV15 with TRBJ1-5, with TRBD1 matching over 7 bases. J was trimmed by 2 bases and V by 3 bases; bases with no gene match: 4. CDR3 size: 15 residues. The V gene's germline CDR1 is LNHNV and CDR2 YYDKDF (reference sequence). The CDR3 nucleotides read TGTGCCACCAGCAGCGAAACAGGGGGCAATCAGCCCCAGCATTTT. Amino acids: CATSSETGGNQPQHF.

The chain is built from TRBV7-9 and TRBJ2-3; TRBD2 might be the D (6 bases). Trimming took off 1 base at V and 1 base at J, with 12 bases between the two ends. The CDR3 is made up of 16 amino acids. The germline gives CDR1 SEHNR, CDR2 FQNEAQ (reference sequence). CDR3 amino acids: CASSLGASVGTDTQYF. CDR3 bases: TGTGCCAGCAGCTTAGGAGCTAGCGTAGGCACAGATACGCAGTATTTT.

As concerns this clonotype: The junction departs from the called germline gene at one end, perhaps through a read error. The rearrangement links TRBV12-5 to TRBJ2-1; 10 nucleotides match TRBD2. Germline CDR1 reads LGHNT; CDR2 reads FRNRAP. The CDR3 is 12 residues long. DNA of the CDR3: TGTGCTAGTGTTTGGGGAGCGGGGGGGGTGGTCTTC. Its protein is CASVWGAGGVVF.

The chain couples TRBV20-1 to TRBJ2-7; TRBD2 matches 8 bases. Per the germline V gene, CDR1 is DFQATT and CDR2 is SNEGSKA (reference sequence). Trimming cost V 3 bases and J 0 bases; bases outside gene matches: 4. The CDR3 sequence is 14 residues long. The CDR3 nucleotides are TGCAGTGCTAGCGGCGGGAGGACCTCCTACGAGCAGTACTTC. Residues: CSASGGRTSYEQYF.

By share of the sample, this clonotype is medium-sized. The chain joins TRBV20-1 to TRBJ1-1, with D hard to call. The V end lost 7 bases, the J end lost 7 bases, and 13 bases lay between the germline ends. Germline V gene sequence: CDR1 DFQATT, CDR2 SNEGSKA (reference sequence). The CDR3 length is 11 residues. CDR3 nucleotides: TGCAGTGTACGCTCACGAGGTGAAGCTTTCTTT. Translation: CSVRSRGEAFF.

V is TRBV7-6 and J is TRBJ1-1; D gene unclear. The CDR3 covers 14 residues. Germline CDR1 reads SGHVS; CDR2 reads FNYEAQ. V was pared by 1 base and J by 2 bases, with 8 bases between. As DNA, the CDR3 is TGTGCCAGCAGCTTAGTAGTGGGTAACACTGAAGCTTTCTTT. Its protein product is CASSLVVGNTEAFF. The full variable domain, rest sourced from reference TRBV7-6 and TRBJ1-1, is GAGVSQSPRYKVTKRGQDVALRCDPISGHVSLYWYRQALGQGPEFLTYFNYEAQQDKSGLPNDRFSAERPEGSISTLTIQRTEQRDSAMYRCASSLVVGNTEAFFGQGTRLTVV.

In its sample, this clonotype was seen a few times. The chain employs TRBV6-1 and TRBJ1-5; D gene uncertain. Trimming took 7 bases from V and 0 from J, leaving 10 bases between them. The CDR3 covers 14 residues. CDR1 and CDR2 (germline): MNHNS, SASEGT. CDR3 nucleotides: TGTGCCAGCATAATCAGCTATAGCAATCAGCCCCAGCATTTT. This gives the protein CASIISYSNQPQHF.

The chain employs TRBV20-1 and TRBJ2-3; 9 bases are shared with TRBD2. The CDR3 consists of 15 residues. Germline values: CDR1 DFQATT, CDR2 SNEGSKA (reference sequence). V trimming: 2 bases; J trimming: 3 bases; junction bases outside the gene matches: 6. CDR3 bases: TGCAGTGCTAGAAAATTTAGCGGGGGTACAGATACGCAGTATTTT. Translation gives CSARKFSGGTDTQYF.

This clonotype was recorded only once. This chain joins TRBV7-9 and TRBJ1-2; D is uncertain. This CDR3 spans 12 amino acids. Germline loops: CDR1 SEHNR, CDR2 FQNEAQ (reference sequence). Trimming stripped 5 bases from V and 8 bases from J, with 12 bases between. CDR3 region: CASSLRASGYTF. In DNA, the CDR3 is TGTGCCAGCAGCCTACGGGCATCCGGCTACACCTTC.

The V call is TRBV11-3, the J call TRBJ1-2; 8 bases align to TRBD1. V trimming: 1 base; J trimming: 5 bases; junction bases outside the gene matches: 3. The CDR3 length is 14 residues. CDR1 is SGHNT and CDR2 is YENEEA in the germline V gene. In DNA, the CDR3 is TGTGCCAGCAGCTTAGGCGGGACAGGATATGGCTACACCTTC. Encoded protein: CASSLGGTGYGYTF.

There are a few counts of this clonotype. The rearrangement joins TRBV20-1 to TRBJ2-7, with a possible D match to TRBD1 (5 bases). Germline V gives CDR1 DFQATT, CDR2 SNEGSKA (reference sequence). V was pared by 2 bases and J by 3 bases, with 11 bases between. The CDR3 runs 13 residues. The CDR3 is CSARQGYVYEQYF. For the CDR3, the DNA is TGCAGTGCTAGACAGGGTTACGTCTACGAGCAGTACTTC.

The CDR3 region is CASSPFGTGGTEAFF. Written as DNA, the CDR3 is TGTGCCAGCTCCCCCTTCGGGACAGGGGGAACTGAAGCTTTCTTT. The chain joins TRBV28 to TRBJ1-1, with TRBD1 identical over 11 bases. Germline CDR1 is MDHEN and CDR2 is SYDVKM. V gave up 8 bases and J gave up 5 bases; unmatched junction bases: 10. This CDR3 is built from 15 residues.

This chain's CDR3 is CASSQTGGYGYTF. The DNA of the CDR3 is TGTGCCAGCAGCCAAACAGGAGGCTATGGCTACACCTTC. The chain is built from TRBV7-9 and TRBJ1-2, with D maybe TRBD1 (5 bases). V dropped 5 bases and J dropped 4 bases, with 11 bases sitting between them. Germline lookup yields CDR1 SEHNR and CDR2 FQNEAQ (reference sequence). The CDR3 has 13 residues.

The rearrangement joins TRBV20-1 to TRBJ2-5; tentatively, D is TRBD2 (6 bases). Trimming stripped 6 bases from V and 2 bases from J, with 10 bases between. The CDR3 extends over 12 amino acids. Germline V gene lookup returns CDR1 DFQATT and CDR2 SNEGSKA (reference sequence). The CDR3 DNA follows: TGCAGTGCAGGGACTGTACAAGAGACCCAGTACTTC. This sequence encodes CSAGTVQETQYF.

The rearrangement uses TRBV7-2 and TRBJ1-2, with D uncertain. Deletions cut 1 base from V and 6 bases from J, with 9 bases between. Germline CDR1 and CDR2: SGHTA and FQGNSA. There are 13 residues in the CDR3. CDR3 nucleotide sequence: TGTGCCAGCAGCTTAGTATTTTGGGATGGCTACACCTTC. Protein product: CASSLVFWDGYTF.

CDR3 bases: TGCAGTGCTACCTTACAGGGGAAGCCTAACTATGGCTACACCTTC. The encoded protein is CSATLQGKPNYGYTF. The V call is TRBV20-1, the J call TRBJ1-2, with 7 bases aligning to TRBD1. With V trimmed by 4 bases and J by 0 bases, 8 bases remained unmatched. This CDR3 region has 15 residues. Per germline, CDR1 DFQATT and CDR2 SNEGSKA (reference sequence).

The chain has TRBV2 and TRBJ1-5; D gene ambiguous. This CDR3 comprises 14 residues. V was pared by 2 bases and J by 0 bases, with 5 bases between. The V gene's germline CDR1 is SNHLY and CDR2 FYNNEI. The CDR3 spells CASSEQTSNQPQHF. CDR3 DNA sequence: TGTGCCAGCAGTGAACAGACTAGCAATCAGCCCCAGCATTTT.

The gene calls are TRBV2 and TRBJ1-5, with D perhaps matching TRBD1 (6 bases). Looked up from germline, CDR1 is SNHLY and CDR2 is FYNNEI. V was shortened by 6 bases and J by 3 bases, with 12 bases between the two germline ends. The CDR3 is 14 amino acids. CDR3 DNA sequence: TGTGCCAGCAGACCCCCGGGGGCCAATCAGCCCCAGCATTTT. Translating it yields CASRPPGANQPQHF.

The chain employs TRBV6-5 and TRBJ1-2, with TRBD1 matching over 10 bases. Germline CDR1 and CDR2: MNHEY and SVGAGI. V shed 0 bases, J shed 0 bases, and the junction held 4 bases outside the gene matches. The CDR3 has 17 amino acids. CDR3 in amino acids: CASSYSGTGAPNYGYTF. CDR3 bases: TGTGCCAGCAGTTACTCCGGGACAGGGGCTCCTAACTATGGCTACACCTTC.

This clonotype was detected only once. The chain employs TRBV7-9 and TRBJ1-1; TRBD1 aligns across 8 bases. The junction had 13 bases not matched to a gene; V was cut back by 4 bases and J by 3 bases. The CDR3 contains 17 residues. Germline V gene data show CDR1 as SEHNR and CDR2 as FQNEAQ (reference sequence). The CDR3 DNA is TGTGCCAGCAGCTCTAGGCAGGGGGCGTTTTTGTACACTGAAGCTTTCTTT. This sequence encodes CASSSRQGAFLYTEAFF.

V is TRBV4-2 and J is TRBJ1-2; D possibly corresponds to TRBD1 (5 bases). The CDR3 spans 15 residues. CDR1 is LGHNA, CDR2 YNFKEQ, per germline. V lost 0 bases, J lost 4 bases, and 12 bases lay in between. CDR3 bases: TGTGCCAGCAGCCAAGATCCGGGGCGGCGCTATGGCTACACCTTC. Its protein product is CASSQDPGRRYGYTF.

This rearrangement joins TRBV6-5 to TRBJ2-7, with no clear D. Trimming left V 0 bases short and J 4 bases short, with 10 bases between. The CDR3 spans 14 residues. Germline V gives CDR1 MNHEY, CDR2 SVGAGI. CDR3 bases: TGTGCCAGCAGTTACTCGGCCGCTAGGTACGAGCAGTACTTC. Amino acids: CASSYSAARYEQYF.